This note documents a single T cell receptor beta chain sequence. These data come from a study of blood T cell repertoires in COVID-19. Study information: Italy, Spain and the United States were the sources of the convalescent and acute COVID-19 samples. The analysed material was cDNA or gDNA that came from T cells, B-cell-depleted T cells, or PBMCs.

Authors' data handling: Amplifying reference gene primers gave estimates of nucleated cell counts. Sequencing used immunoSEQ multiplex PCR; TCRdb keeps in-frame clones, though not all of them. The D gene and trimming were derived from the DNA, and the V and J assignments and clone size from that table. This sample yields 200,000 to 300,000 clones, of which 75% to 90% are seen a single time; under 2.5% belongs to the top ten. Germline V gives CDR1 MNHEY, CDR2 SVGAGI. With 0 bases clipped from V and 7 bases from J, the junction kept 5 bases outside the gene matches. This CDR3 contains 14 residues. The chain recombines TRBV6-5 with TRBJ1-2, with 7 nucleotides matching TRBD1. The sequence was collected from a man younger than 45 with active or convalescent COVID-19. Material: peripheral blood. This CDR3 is CASSYSTGLGGYTF. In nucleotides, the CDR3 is TGTGCCAGCAGTTACTCGACAGGGTTAGGTGGCTACACCTTC.